Included here is one TCR beta chain sequence, with context. Its antigen is still unknown. This sample was included in a study of cytomegalovirus exposure and HLA in healthy donors. CDR3 length: 16 amino acids. PCR was performed using 60 Vbeta and 13 Jbeta primers. Using immunoSEQ multiplex PCR, the repertoire was profiled, and TCRdb retains in-frame clones only, with some absent. In the table there are approximately 90,000 clones, 63% of which are singletons. General study points: Altogether, 164 TCR beta chains were recorded as cytomegalovirus-associated. Later analysis demonstrated an association between a missense DCLRE1C variant and TCR beta V- and J-gene trimming. Many donors carried some public TCRs, although rarity characterized most TCR sequences. Per published accounts, TCR beta sequences correctly predicted the HLA-A and HLA-B alleles of most subjects.

The sequencing sample was made of PBMCs. This rearrangement joins TRBV21-1 to TRBJ2-3; the D call TRBD2 from the table was never checked on the DNA. TRBV21-1 is a documented pseudogene. The sequence was collected from a woman aged 25 to 45 in good health and CMV-seronegative. This CDR3 is CADEIPSEAPTDTQYF. The CDR3 DNA reads as TGTGCCGACGAAATACCGAGTGAGGCCCCCACAGATACGCAGTATTTT.